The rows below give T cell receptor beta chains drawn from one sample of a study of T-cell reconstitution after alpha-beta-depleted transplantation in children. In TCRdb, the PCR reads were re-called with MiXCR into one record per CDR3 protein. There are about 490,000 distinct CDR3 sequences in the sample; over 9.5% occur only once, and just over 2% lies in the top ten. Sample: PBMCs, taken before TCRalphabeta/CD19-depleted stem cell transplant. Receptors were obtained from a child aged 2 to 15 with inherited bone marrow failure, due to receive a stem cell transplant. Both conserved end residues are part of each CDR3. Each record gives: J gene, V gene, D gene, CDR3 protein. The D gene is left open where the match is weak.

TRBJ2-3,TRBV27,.,CASSLQVSGRGTDTQYF
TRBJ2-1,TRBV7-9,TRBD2,CATTRERDNEQFF
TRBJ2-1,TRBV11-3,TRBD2,CASSLEGSGGYNEQFF
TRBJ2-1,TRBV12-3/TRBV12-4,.,CASSLQGFVHEQFF
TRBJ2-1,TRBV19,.,CASSPSLTASSYNEQFF
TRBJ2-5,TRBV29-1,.,CSKSGSGPTWGETQYF
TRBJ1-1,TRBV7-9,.,CASSGEGGLNTEAFF
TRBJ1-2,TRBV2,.,CASTKQAGALYGYTF
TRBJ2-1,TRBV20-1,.,CSVARTLAYNEQFF
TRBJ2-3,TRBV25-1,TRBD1,CASSELAGQGQYF
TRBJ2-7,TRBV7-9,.,CATVGPSGDEQYF
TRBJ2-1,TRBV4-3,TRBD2,CASSPEWEGSYNEQFF
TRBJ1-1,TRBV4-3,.,CASSQPGQPEAFF
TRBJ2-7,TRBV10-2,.,CASSRTGGSGLSYEQYF
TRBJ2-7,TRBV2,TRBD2,CASRTSGNYEQYF
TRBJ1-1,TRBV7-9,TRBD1,CASSFSGTVHMNTEAFF
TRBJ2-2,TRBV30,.,CAWTSAYGELFF
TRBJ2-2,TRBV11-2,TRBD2,CASSPPGLAGLNTGELFF
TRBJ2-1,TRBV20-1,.,CSAAETYNEQFF
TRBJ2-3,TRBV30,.,CAWSTEMNTQYF
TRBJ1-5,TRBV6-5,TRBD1,CASSSGQLGQPQHF
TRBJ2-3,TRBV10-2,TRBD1,CASSESSGQGGDTQYF
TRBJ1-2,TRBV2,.,CASSGRGHYGYTF
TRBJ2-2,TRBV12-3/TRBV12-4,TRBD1,CASSSGGTGELFF
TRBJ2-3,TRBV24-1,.,CATSDPNFGLNTDTQYF
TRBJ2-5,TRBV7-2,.,CASSLAGAQETQYF
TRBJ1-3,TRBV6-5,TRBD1,CASSYGPDRTDTIYF
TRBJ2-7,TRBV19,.,CASSPSLGIYEQYF
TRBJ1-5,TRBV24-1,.,CATSDCRNRPRVGQPQHF
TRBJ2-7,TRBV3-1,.,CASSNRVKQYF
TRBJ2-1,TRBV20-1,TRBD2,CSARAALAGGRNEQFF
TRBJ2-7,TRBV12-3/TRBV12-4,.,CASSLASAGVGYEQYF
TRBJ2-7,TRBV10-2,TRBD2,CASSLLLAGGGEQYF
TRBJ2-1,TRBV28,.,CASTGYLIAPRVREQFF
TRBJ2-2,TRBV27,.,CASSFTSVTGELFF
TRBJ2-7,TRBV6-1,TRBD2,CASSPSPGLATEQYF
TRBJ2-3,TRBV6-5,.,CASSYRDTQYF
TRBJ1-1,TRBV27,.,CASGWTKEAFF
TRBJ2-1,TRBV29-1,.,CSVDSAAYNEQFF
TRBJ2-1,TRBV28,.,CASSQQVGNEQFF
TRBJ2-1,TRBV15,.,CATSRGSPYNEQFF
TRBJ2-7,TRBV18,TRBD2,CASSPTPSGEGNYEQYF
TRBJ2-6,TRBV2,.,CASSEAGGVAGANVLTF
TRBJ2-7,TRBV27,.,CASSLRAGWYEQYF
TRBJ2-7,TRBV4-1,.,CAPAPEQYF
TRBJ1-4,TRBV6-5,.,CASSTYRVTNEKLFF
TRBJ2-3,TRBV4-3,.,CASSQDPGDNTDTQYF
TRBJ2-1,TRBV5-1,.,CASSLEGGLFYNEQFF
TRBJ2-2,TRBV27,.,CASSSGSPFTGELFF
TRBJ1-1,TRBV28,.,CASSFDGAEAFF
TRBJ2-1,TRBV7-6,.,CASSFTSNEQFF
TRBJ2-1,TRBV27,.,CASSLSAVYNEQFF
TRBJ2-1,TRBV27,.,CASSPGPNEQFF
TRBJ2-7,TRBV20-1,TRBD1,CSAPDREFGEQYF